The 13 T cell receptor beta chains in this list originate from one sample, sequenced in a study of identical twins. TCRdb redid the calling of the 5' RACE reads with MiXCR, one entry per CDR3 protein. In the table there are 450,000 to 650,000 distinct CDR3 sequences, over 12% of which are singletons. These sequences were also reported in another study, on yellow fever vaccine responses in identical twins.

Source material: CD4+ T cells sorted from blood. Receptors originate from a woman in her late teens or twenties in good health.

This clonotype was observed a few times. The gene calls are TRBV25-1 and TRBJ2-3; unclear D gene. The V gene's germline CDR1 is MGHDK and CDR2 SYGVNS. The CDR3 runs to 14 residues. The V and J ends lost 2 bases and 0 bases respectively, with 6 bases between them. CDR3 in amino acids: CASSERGSTDTQYF. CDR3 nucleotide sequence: TGTGCCAGCAGTGAACGTGGGAGCACAGATACGCAGTATTTT.

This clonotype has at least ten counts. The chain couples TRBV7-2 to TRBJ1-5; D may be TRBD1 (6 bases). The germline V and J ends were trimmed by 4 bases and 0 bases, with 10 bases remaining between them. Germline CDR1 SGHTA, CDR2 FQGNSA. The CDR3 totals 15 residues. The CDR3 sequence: CASSYRVYSNQPQHF. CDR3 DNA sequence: TGTGCCAGCAGCTACAGGGTGTATAGCAATCAGCCCCAGCATTTT.

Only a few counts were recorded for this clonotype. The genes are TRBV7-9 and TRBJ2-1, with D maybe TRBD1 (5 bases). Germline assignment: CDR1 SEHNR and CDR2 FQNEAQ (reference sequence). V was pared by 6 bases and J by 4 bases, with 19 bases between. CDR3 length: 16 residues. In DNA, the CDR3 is TGTGCCAGCAGAACCCACGCCCAGGACAAGTACAATGAGCAGTTCTTC. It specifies CASRTHAQDKYNEQFF.

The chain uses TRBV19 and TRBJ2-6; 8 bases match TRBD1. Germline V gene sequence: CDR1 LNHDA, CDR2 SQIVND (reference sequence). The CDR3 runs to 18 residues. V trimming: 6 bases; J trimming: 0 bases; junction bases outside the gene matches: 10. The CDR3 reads CASRDRGSPFSGANVLTF. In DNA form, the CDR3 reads TGTGCCAGTAGAGACAGGGGCTCCCCTTTCTCTGGGGCCAACGTCCTGACTTTC. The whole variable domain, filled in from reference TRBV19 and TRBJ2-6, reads DGGITQSPKYLFRKEGQNVTLSCEQNLNHDAMYWYRQDPGQGLRLIYYSQIVNDFQKGDIAEGYSVSREKKESFPLTVTSAQKNPTAFYLCASRDRGSPFSGANVLTFGAGSRLTVL.

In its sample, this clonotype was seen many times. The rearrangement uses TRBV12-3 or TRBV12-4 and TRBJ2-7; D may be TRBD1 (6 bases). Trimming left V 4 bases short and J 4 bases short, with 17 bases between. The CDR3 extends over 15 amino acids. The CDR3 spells CASSSGQPVGYEQYF. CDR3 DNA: TGTGCCAGCAGTTCAGGACAGCCGGTAGGGTACGAGCAGTACTTC.

The CDR3 sequence: CASSQDRRATTEAFF. CDR3 in DNA: TGCGCCAGCAGCCAAGATCGCAGGGCGACGACTGAAGCTTTCTTT. The chain uses TRBV4-1 and TRBJ1-1, with D possibly TRBD1 on 5 matching bases. The germline V and J ends were trimmed by 0 bases and 5 bases, with 13 bases remaining between them. CDR3 size: 15 residues. The germline CDR1 and CDR2 sequences are MGHRA and YSYEKL.

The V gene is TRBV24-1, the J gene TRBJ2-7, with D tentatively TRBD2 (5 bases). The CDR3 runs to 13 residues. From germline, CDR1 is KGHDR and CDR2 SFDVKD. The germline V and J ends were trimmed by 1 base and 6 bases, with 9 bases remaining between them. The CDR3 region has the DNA TGTGCCACCAGTGATTTTATTGGAGGCGAGCAGTACTTC. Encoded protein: CATSDFIGGEQYF.

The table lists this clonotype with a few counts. The CDR3 DNA reads TGCAGTGCTAGCCTCCGCGGGTCTAAGAACACCGGGGAGCTGTTTTTT. This codes for CSASLRGSKNTGELFF. This chain joins TRBV20-1 and TRBJ2-2, with D maybe TRBD2 (5 bases). The CDR3 extends over 16 amino acids. Deletions cut 3 bases from V and 1 base from J, with 15 bases between. Germline lookup yields CDR1 DFQATT and CDR2 SNEGSKA (reference sequence).

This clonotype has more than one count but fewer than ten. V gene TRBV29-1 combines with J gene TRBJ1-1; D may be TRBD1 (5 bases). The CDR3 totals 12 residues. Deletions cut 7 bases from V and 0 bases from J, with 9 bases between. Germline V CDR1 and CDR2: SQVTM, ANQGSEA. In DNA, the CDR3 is TGCAGCGGGACAAGAATGAACACTGAAGCTTTCTTT. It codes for CSGTRMNTEAFF.

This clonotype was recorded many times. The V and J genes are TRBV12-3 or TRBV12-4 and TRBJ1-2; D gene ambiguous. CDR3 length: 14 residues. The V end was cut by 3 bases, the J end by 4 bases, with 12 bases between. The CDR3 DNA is TGTGCCAGCAGTTTGTTCCAGTCTGCCTATGGCTACACCTTC. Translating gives CASSLFQSAYGYTF.

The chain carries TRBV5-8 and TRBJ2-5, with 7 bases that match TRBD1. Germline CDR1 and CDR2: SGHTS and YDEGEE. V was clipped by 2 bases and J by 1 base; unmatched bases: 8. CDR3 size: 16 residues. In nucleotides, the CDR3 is TGTGCCAGCAGCTTTGGGACAGTGGGCAGCCAAGAGACCCAGTACTTC. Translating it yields CASSFGTVGSQETQYF. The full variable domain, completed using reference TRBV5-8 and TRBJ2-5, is EAGVTQSPTHLIKTRGQQATLRCSPISGHTSVYWYQQALGLGLQFLLWYDEGEERNRGNFPPRFSGRQFPNYSSELNVNALELEDSALYLCASSFGTVGSQETQYFGPGTRLLVL.

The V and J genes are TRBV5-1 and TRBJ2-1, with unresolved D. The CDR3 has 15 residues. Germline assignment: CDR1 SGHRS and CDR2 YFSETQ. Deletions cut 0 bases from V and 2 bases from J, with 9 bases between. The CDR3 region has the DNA TGCGCCAGCAGCTTGGTGTCTAGACCCTACAATGAGCAGTTCTTC. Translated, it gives CASSLVSRPYNEQFF.

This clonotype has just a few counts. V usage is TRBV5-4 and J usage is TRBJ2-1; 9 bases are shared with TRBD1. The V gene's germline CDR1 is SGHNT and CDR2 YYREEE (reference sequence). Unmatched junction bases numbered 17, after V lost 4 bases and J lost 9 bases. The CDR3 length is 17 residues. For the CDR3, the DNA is TGTGCCAGCAGCCAGAGGTACCACGACAGGGGGACCTTTGAGCAGTTCTTC. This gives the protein CASSQRYHDRGTFEQFF.